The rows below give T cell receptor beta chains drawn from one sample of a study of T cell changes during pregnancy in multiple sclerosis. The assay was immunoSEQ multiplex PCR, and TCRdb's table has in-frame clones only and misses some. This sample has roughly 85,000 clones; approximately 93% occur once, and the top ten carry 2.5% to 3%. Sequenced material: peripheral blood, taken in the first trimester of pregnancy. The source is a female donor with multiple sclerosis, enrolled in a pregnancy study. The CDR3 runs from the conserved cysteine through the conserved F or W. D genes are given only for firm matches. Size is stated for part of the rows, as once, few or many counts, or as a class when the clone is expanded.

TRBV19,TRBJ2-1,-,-,TGTGCCAGTAGTATGCGGAGCCGCAATGAGCAGTTCTTC,CASSMRSRNEQFF
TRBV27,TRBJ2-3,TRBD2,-,TGTGCCAGCAGACTAGCGACTAGCACAGATACGCAGTATTTT,CASRLATSTDTQYF
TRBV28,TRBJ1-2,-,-,TGTGCCAGCAGGGGGCAGGATATTAAGACGGGCTACACCTTC,CASRGQDIKTGYTF
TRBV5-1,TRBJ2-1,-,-,TGCGCCAGCAGCTTGGTTCCCCCCCCTACCGACAATGAGCAGTTCTTC,CASSLVPPPTDNEQFF
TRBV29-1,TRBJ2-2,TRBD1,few,TGCAGCTCCGGGACAGGGGAGGACGGGGAGCTGTTTTTT,CSSGTGEDGELFF
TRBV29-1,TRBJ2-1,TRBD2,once,TGCAGCGTTAAAAGGGCGATAGCGGGGGGGTCCTACAATGAGCAGTTCTTC,CSVKRAIAGGSYNEQFF
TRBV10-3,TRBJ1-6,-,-,TGTGCCATCAGTGCCGGGGTTAACTCACCCCTCCACTTT,CAISAGVNSPLHF
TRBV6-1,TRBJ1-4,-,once,TGTGCCAGCAGTGAGGGCGGGCCAACTAATGAAAAACTGTTTTTT,CASSEGGPTNEKLFF
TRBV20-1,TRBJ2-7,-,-,TGCAGTGCTACTCTTCTCCGCGAGCAGTACTTC,CSATLLREQYF
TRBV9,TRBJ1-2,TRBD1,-,TGTGCCAGCAGCCTAGGTGACAGGGTGTTTGCGGATGGCTACACCTTC,CASSLGDRVFADGYTF
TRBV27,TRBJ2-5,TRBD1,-,TGTGCCAGCAGTTTAAGGTTGCGGGGGACAGGGGCGCAAGAGACCCAGTACTTC,CASSLRLRGTGAQETQYF
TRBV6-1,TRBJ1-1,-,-,TGTGCCAGCACCCGGACAGAGAACACTGAAGCTTTCTTT,CASTRTENTEAFF
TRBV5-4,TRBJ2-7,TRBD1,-,TGTGCCAGCAGCAAGTCCGGGACAGGGATCGAGCAGTACTTC,CASSKSGTGIEQYF
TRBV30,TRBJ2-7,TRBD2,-,TGTGCCTGGAGTATCCGGACTAGCGGGGGGATCTACGAGCAGTACTTC,CAWSIRTSGGIYEQYF
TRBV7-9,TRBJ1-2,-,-,TGTGCCAGCAGCTTGAGGGAGGAAGGCTACACCTTC,CASSLREEGYTF
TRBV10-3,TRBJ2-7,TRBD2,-,TGTGCCGGGGCCCCGGGGGGAGGACGATTGGAGGAGCAGTACTTC,CAGAPGGGRLEEQYF
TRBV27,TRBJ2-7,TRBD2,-,TGTGCCAGCAGATGGACTAGCGGGAGCCACGAGCAGTACTTC,CASRWTSGSHEQYF
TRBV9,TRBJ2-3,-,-,TGTGCCAGCAGCTTTGGGGTAGCGGGCACAGATACGCAGTATTTT,CASSFGVAGTDTQYF
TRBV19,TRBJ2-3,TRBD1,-,TGTGCCAGTACCCCACAGGGGCTCGATACGCAGTATTTT,CASTPQGLDTQYF
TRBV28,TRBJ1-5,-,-,TGTGCCAGCAGGACACAAGTCGATCAGCCCCAGCATTTT,CASRTQVDQPQHF
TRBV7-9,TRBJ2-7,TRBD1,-,TGTGCCAGCAGCTTAGCCGGGACAGGGGGCTCTGAGCAGTACTTC,CASSLAGTGGSEQYF
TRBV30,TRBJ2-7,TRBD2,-,TGTGCCTGGAGATGGGGGACTAGTTCCGAGCAGTACTTC,CAWRWGTSSEQYF
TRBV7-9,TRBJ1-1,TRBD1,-,TGTGCCAGCAGCCCACGACAGGGCGCAAACACTGAAGCTTTCTTT,CASSPRQGANTEAFF
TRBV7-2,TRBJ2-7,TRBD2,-,TGTGCCAGCAGCTTACGTGTTGGCCTAGCGGGAAGCGAGCAGTACTTC,CASSLRVGLAGSEQYF
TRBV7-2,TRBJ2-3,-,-,TGTGCCAGCAGCTTAGTTATGGGCAGACGCACAGATACGCAGTATTTT,CASSLVMGRRTDTQYF
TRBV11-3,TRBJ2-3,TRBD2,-,TGTGCCAGCAGCTTCCGCAGACAGCGGGGGGGCCCCACAGATACGCAGTATTTT,CASSFRRQRGGPTDTQYF
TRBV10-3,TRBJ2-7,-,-,TGTGCCATCAGTGAGGACAGGTCCTACGAGCAGTACTTC,CAISEDRSYEQYF
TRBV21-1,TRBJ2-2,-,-,TGTGCCAGCAGCAAAGGGACTAGCGGCCCCACCGGGGAGCTGTTTTTT,CASSKGTSGPTGELFF
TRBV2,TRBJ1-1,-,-,TGTGCCAGCAGCAGTGAGCAGGCGGGCACTGAAGCTTTCTTT,CASSSEQAGTEAFF